The 27 T cell receptor beta chains in this list originate from one sample, sequenced in a study of CD8 T cells in ankylosing spondylitis. TCRdb itself ran the 5' RACE reads through MiXCR, one entry per CDR3 protein. The repertoire has under 250,000 distinct CDR3 sequences, roughly 10% of them found once; the top ten carry 6.8%. Sequencing was done on a sample of blood, either unsorted or a sorted T cell fraction (not recorded which). The receptor set was obtained from a male donor with ankylosing spondylitis or in good health (not recorded which).

This clonotype was recorded at least ten times. The chain is built from TRBV5-1 and TRBJ2-7; possible D gene TRBD1, 6 bases. V gave up 4 bases and J gave up 2 bases, with 13 bases separating them. The CDR3 runs to 14 residues. The germline V gene has CDR1 SGHRS and CDR2 YFSETQ. The CDR3 coding sequence is TGCGCCAGCAGCCCGGGGACAAATACCTACGAGCAGTACTTC. Translated: CASSPGTNTYEQYF. The full variable domain, its missing parts supplied by reference TRBV5-1 and TRBJ2-7, is KAGVTQTPRYLIKTRGQQVTLSCSPISGHRSVSWYQQTPGQGLQFLFEYFSETQRNKGNFPGRFSGRQFSNSRSEMNVSTLELGDSALYLCASSPGTNTYEQYFGPGTRLTVT.

This clonotype was seen many times. This sequence joins TRBV5-1 and TRBJ1-1; 8 bases are a match to TRBD1. V dropped 0 bases and J dropped 4; count of bases not matched to a gene: 5. CDR1 and CDR2 from the germline V gene are SGHRS and YFSETQ. This CDR3 contains 15 residues. CDR3 amino acids: CASSLGETGVTEAFF. The DNA for the CDR3 is TGCGCCAGCAGCTTGGGTGAGACAGGGGTCACTGAAGCTTTCTTT.

This clonotype has a count of ten or more. The chain employs TRBV12-3 or TRBV12-4 and TRBJ1-2; 9 bases are a match to TRBD1. This CDR3 comprises 13 residues. V was pared by 6 bases and J by 4 bases, with 3 bases of the junction left unmatched. The CDR3 sequence is CASRETGGYGYTF. CDR3 in DNA: TGTGCCAGCAGGGAGACAGGGGGCTATGGCTACACCTTC.

This clonotype was seen ten or more times. This chain uses TRBV5-1 with TRBJ2-1; 9 positions match TRBD1. J was trimmed by 5 bases and V by 0 bases; bases with no gene match: 3. There are 15 residues in the CDR3. CDR1 is SGHRS and CDR2 is YFSETQ in the germline V gene. CDR3 region: CASSLGGTGNNEQFF. The DNA for the CDR3 is TGCGCCAGCAGCTTGGGGGGGACAGGGAACAATGAGCAGTTCTTC.

To note about this clonotype: A much larger clone differs from this one at a single base, so this may be a read error. This chain uses TRBV20-1 with TRBJ1-2; no reliable D call. CDR1 is DFQATT, CDR2 SNEGSKA, per germline (reference sequence). Trimming removed 4 bases at V and 13 bases at J, with 16 bases between. This CDR3 is built from 11 residues. The CDR3 region has the DNA TGCAGTGCTATGGGTGGGGAGCTCTCCACCTTC. It specifies CSAMGGELSTF.

This clonotype was seen ten or more times. V is TRBV25-1 and J is TRBJ1-4; TRBD1 is a possible D gene (6 bases). Trimming pared 4 bases from V and 7 bases from J, leaving 13 bases between. The germline CDR1 and CDR2 sequences are MGHDK and SYGVNS. This CDR3 has 14 amino acids. In DNA form, the CDR3 reads TGTGCCAGCAGTGCAGGGGTAGGAAGTGAAAAACTGTTTTTT. This translates into CASSAGVGSEKLFF.

This clonotype has ten or more counts. This sequence joins TRBV15 and TRBJ1-1, with D hard to call. CDR1 and CDR2 from the germline V gene are LNHNV and YYDKDF (reference sequence). V gave up 2 bases and J gave up 2 bases, with 6 bases separating them. The CDR3 is made up of 13 amino acids. In nucleotides, the CDR3 is TGTGCCACCAGCAGATCCCAAAACACTGAAGCTTTCTTT. It translates to CATSRSQNTEAFF.

This clonotype appeared many times. The chain joins TRBV7-8 to TRBJ2-7; perhaps TRBD2 as D (6 bases). The V end lost 1 base, the J end lost 2 bases, and 9 bases lay between the germline ends. The CDR3 has 14 amino acids. Germline CDR1 is SGHVS and CDR2 is FQNEAQ. The CDR3 protein is CASSLGGVTYEQYF. For the CDR3, the DNA is TGTGCCAGCAGCTTAGGGGGGGTCACCTACGAGCAGTACTTC.

There are many counts of this clonotype. The V gene is TRBV12-3 or TRBV12-4, the J gene TRBJ1-2; tentative D call: TRBD1 (5 bases). Trimming cost V 4 bases and J 4 bases, with 22 bases left between them. This CDR3 is built from 17 residues. The CDR3 nucleotides read TGTGCCAGCAGTTCCAGTGGGAGTCAGGGCTCATTCTATGGCTACACCTTC. Its translation is CASSSSGSQGSFYGYTF.

This clonotype has a count of ten or more. The chain joins TRBV14 to TRBJ1-2, with a weak D call TRBD1 (6 bases). V shed 4 bases and J shed 8 bases, with 14 bases lying between them. Germline assignment: CDR1 SGHDN and CDR2 FVKESK. CDR3 length: 13 amino acids. CDR3 protein: CASSLQGISGYTF. Written as DNA, the CDR3 is TGTGCCAGCAGCCTGCAGGGGATCTCCGGCTACACCTTC.

This clonotype was detected many times. The chain links TRBV4-1 to TRBJ1-6, with D tentatively TRBD1 (6 bases). Looked up from germline, CDR1 is MGHRA and CDR2 is YSYEKL. The CDR3 consists of 18 residues. V lost 6 bases to trimming and J lost 1 base, with 19 bases between them. The CDR3 DNA is TGCGCCAGCAGTCCCAAGACACAGGGCAGGTCCTATAATTCACCCCTCCACTTT. It encodes CASSPKTQGRSYNSPLHF.

This clonotype was detected many times. The V call is TRBV20-1, the J call TRBJ2-5; tentatively, D is TRBD2 (5 bases). V gave up 5 bases and J gave up 4 bases, with 20 bases separating them. The germline CDR1 and CDR2 sequences are DFQATT and SNEGSKA (reference sequence). This CDR3 has 15 amino acids. The CDR3 DNA is TGCAGTGCTCTCGACCCCCAGGACTTCCCAGAGACCCAGTACTTC. As protein: CSALDPQDFPETQYF.

J is TRBJ1-1 and V is TRBV7-3; no definite D call. The CDR3 spans 14 residues. V lost 1 base, J lost 8 bases, and 14 bases lay in between. Germline-derived CDR1 and CDR2 are SGHTA and FQGTGA. The CDR3, as DNA: TGTGCCAGCAGCTTAAGTGTGAGGGCGTCGGAAGCTTTCTTT. Its translation is CASSLSVRASEAFF.

There are many counts of this clonotype. This rearrangement joins TRBV20-1 to TRBJ1-6; 7 bases are shared with TRBD1. The CDR3 spans 13 residues. With V trimmed by 6 bases and J by 7 bases, 6 bases remained unmatched. Germline V CDR1 and CDR2: DFQATT, SNEGSKA (reference sequence). CDR3 sequence (DNA): TGCAGTGCCCCGACAGGGACAAATTCACCCCTCCACTTT. Translation gives CSAPTGTNSPLHF.

The chain uses TRBV18 and TRBJ1-2, with D hard to call. CDR3 size: 12 residues. The germline V gene encodes CDR1 KGHSH and CDR2 LQKENI. Trimming removed 2 bases from V and 2 bases from J, with 3 bases in between. DNA of the CDR3: TGTGCCAGCTCACCAGTAAACTATGGCTACACCTTC. This translates into CASSPVNYGYTF. Looking up the rest from reference TRBV18 and TRBJ1-2 gives the full variable domain: NAGVMQNPRHLVRRRGQEARLRCSPMKGHSHVYWYRQLPEEGLKFMVYLQKENIIDESGMPKERFSAEFPKEGPSILRIQQVVRGDSAAYFCASSPVNYGYTFGSGTRLTVV.

A remark on this clonotype: Given a much more abundant clone one base away, this may be a read error. The rearrangement joins TRBV5-1 to TRBJ1-1; D may be TRBD1 (6 bases). This CDR3 is built from 13 residues. CDR1 and CDR2 (germline): SGHRS, YFSETQ. The CDR3 sequence: CASSLTPGAEVFF. The DNA for the CDR3 is TGCGCCAGCAGCCTTACGCCGGGGGCTGAAGTTTTCTTT.

V is TRBV6-4 and J is TRBJ2-1, with 13 bases identical to TRBD2. This CDR3 has 15 residues. V lost 5 bases and J lost 9; bases outside the gene matches: 7. The germline V gene has CDR1 MRHNA and CDR2 SNTAGT. CDR3 region: CASSRTSGSSGEQFF. CDR3 sequence (DNA): TGTGCCAGCAGTCGGACTAGCGGGAGTAGTGGTGAGCAGTTCTTC.

Many counts were recorded for this clonotype. The chain couples TRBV20-1 to TRBJ1-1; the match to TRBD1 covers 8 bases. Germline V gene data show CDR1 as DFQATT and CDR2 as SNEGSKA (reference sequence). The CDR3 spans 12 residues. V lost 5 bases to trimming and J lost 11 bases; unmatched junction nucleotides: 10. For the CDR3, the DNA is TGCAGTGCTGTACCCCAACAGGGGGTGGCTTTCTTT. Translated: CSAVPQQGVAFF.

This clonotype was found a few times. This sequence joins TRBV14 and TRBJ2-7; perhaps TRBD1 as D (6 bases). CDR3 length: 17 residues. V lost 1 base and J 0 bases, leaving 16 bases between the germline ends. Looked up from germline, CDR1 is SGHDN and CDR2 is FVKESK. The chain's CDR3 is CASSQGRQGLGSYEQYF. The CDR3 coding sequence is TGTGCCAGCAGCCAAGGAAGGCAGGGGTTGGGCTCCTACGAGCAGTACTTC.

The V and J genes are TRBV10-3 and TRBJ1-2; D is ambiguous. The CDR3 is 14 amino acids. Between the trimmed V and J ends, which lost 2 bases and 0 bases, there was a span of 7 bases. CDR1 and CDR2 from the germline V gene are ENHRY and SYGVKD. The CDR3 DNA reads TGTGCCATCAGTGAGGGACCCCCTAACTATGGCTACACCTTC. Translated, it gives CAISEGPPNYGYTF.

This clonotype occurred many times. This chain uses TRBV5-6 with TRBJ1-1; the match to TRBD1 covers 11 bases. J gave up 5 bases and V 3 bases, and 6 bases lay outside the gene matches. Germline CDR1 and CDR2: SGHDT and YYEEEE. The CDR3 spans 15 residues. The CDR3 here is CASSWTGGEGTEAFF. CDR3 nucleotides: TGTGCCAGCAGCTGGACAGGGGGCGAGGGGACTGAAGCTTTCTTT. The full variable domain, with the rest looked up from reference TRBV5-6 and TRBJ1-1, is DAGVTQSPTHLIKTRGQQVTLRCSPKSGHDTVSWYQQALGQGPQFIFQYYEEEERQRGNFPDRFSGHQFPNYSSELNVNALLLGDSALYLCASSWTGGEGTEAFFGQGTRLTVV.

Many counts were recorded for this clonotype. The CDR3 DNA reads TGTGCCAGCAGCTCTAGCTGGGGAAATGAGCAGTTCTTC. This encodes CASSSSWGNEQFF. The chain is built from TRBV9 and TRBJ2-1; the D gene is possibly TRBD2 (5 bases). The germline CDR1 and CDR2 sequences are SGDLS and YYNGEE. V dropped 4 bases and J dropped 7 bases, with 12 bases sitting between them. The CDR3 has 13 residues.

This clonotype was counted at least ten times. The J gene is TRBJ2-2, the V gene TRBV12-3 or TRBV12-4; weak D call: TRBD2 (5 bases). V was shortened by 3 bases and J by 5 bases, with 10 bases between the two germline ends. The CDR3 extends over 14 amino acids. This chain's CDR3 is CASSFLGETGELFF. CDR3 sequence (DNA): TGTGCCAGCAGTTTCTTGGGAGAGACCGGGGAGCTGTTTTTT.

The chain uses TRBV6-2 or TRBV6-3 and TRBJ2-5; TRBD2 is a possible D gene (6 bases). Trimming removed 6 bases at V and 3 bases at J, with 20 bases between. This CDR3 has 16 amino acids. CDR1 MNHEY and CDR2 SVGEGT come from the germline V gene. CDR3 loop: CASSNLRDSGEETQYF. In nucleotides, the CDR3 is TGTGCCAGCAGCAACTTACGGGACTCGGGGGAAGAGACCCAGTACTTC.

This clonotype was seen at least ten times. This chain joins TRBV28 and TRBJ2-1; D possibly corresponds to TRBD1 (5 bases). V was shortened by 7 bases and J by 8 bases, with 18 bases between the two germline ends. Germline V gene sequence: CDR1 MDHEN, CDR2 SYDVKM. This CDR3 is built from 14 residues. The CDR3 sequence: CASIDDRKVYEQFF. The CDR3 bases are TGTGCCAGCATCGACGACAGAAAAGTCTATGAGCAGTTCTTC. The full variable domain, in which reference TRBV28 and TRBJ2-1 provide the parts outside the CDR3, is DVKVTQSSRYLVKRTGEKVFLECVQDMDHENMFWYRQDPGLGLRLIYFSYDVKMKEKGDIPEGYSVSREKKERFSLILESASTNQTSMYLCASIDDRKVYEQFFGPGTRLTVL.

In this sample, this clonotype turned up many times. CDR3 sequence reads: CSASGDQRGSEQYF. The DNA for the CDR3 is TGCAGTGCTAGTGGGGACCAGCGCGGGTCCGAGCAGTACTTC. The chain recombines TRBV20-1 with TRBJ2-7, with D tentatively TRBD1 or TRBD2 (5 bases each). Germline CDR1 and CDR2: DFQATT and SNEGSKA (reference sequence). Trimming took off 3 bases at V and 6 bases at J, with 18 bases between the two ends. This CDR3 spans 14 amino acids.

In regard to this clonotype: A much larger clone differs from this one at a single base, so this may be a read error. V is TRBV7-2 and J is TRBJ2-5, with D hard to call. The CDR3 spans 15 residues. Germline CDR1 reads SGHTA; CDR2 reads FQGNSA. For the CDR3, the DNA is TGTGTCAGCAGCTTACAAGACTCCCAGAGAGAGACCCAGTACTTC. This codes for CVSSLQDSQRETQYF.